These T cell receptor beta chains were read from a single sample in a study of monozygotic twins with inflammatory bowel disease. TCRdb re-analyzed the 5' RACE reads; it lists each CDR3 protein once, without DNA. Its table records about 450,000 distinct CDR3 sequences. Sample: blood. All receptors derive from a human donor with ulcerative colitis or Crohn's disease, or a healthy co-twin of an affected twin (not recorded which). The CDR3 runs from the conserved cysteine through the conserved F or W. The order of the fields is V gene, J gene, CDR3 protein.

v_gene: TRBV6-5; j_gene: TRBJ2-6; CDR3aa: CASSYAPGANVLTF
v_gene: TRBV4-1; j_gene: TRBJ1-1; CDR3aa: CASSQDMEAFF
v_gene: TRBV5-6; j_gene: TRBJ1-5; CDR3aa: CASSFRRQPQHF
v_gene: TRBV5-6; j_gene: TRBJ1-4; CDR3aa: CASSSTMRDQFEKLFF
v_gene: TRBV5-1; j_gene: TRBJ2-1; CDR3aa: CATSTSNSAAYNEQFF
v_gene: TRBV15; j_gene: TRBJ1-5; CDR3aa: CATSRETGYNQPQHF
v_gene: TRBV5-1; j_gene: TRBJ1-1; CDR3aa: CASSLYISETGGPYTEAFF
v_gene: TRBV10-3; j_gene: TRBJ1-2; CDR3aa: CAISAPGSASSHTF
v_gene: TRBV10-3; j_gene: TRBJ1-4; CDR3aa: CAISESRVEKLFF
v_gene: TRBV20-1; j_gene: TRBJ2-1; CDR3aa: CSAPGPWDYNEQFF
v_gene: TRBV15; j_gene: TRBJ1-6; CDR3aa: CATSREQGRYSPLHF
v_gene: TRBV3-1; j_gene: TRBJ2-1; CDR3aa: CASSQEFADNEQFF
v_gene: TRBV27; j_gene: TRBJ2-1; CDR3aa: CASKPSGSANEQFF
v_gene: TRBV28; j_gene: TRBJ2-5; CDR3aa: CASSPHLGGEETQYF
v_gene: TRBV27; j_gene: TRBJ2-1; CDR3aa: CASSTPTSGGTYNEQFF
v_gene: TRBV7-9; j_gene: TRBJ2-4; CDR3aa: CASSWGTSVNIQYF
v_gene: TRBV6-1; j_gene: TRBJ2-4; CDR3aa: CASRPPGTGKNIQYF
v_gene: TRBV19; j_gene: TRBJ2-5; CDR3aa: CASSSAGVGETQYF
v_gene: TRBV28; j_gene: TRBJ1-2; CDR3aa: CASSSPMGQGADYGYTF
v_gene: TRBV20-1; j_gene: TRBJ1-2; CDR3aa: CSATPRSGADGYTF
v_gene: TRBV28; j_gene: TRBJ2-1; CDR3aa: CASSFWGTTHYNEQFF
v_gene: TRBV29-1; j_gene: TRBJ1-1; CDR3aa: CSVEHRLLMNTEAFF
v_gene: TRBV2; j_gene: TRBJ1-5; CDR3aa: CASSEAQLSQPQHF
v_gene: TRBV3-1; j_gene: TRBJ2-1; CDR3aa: CASSQDLAYNEQFF
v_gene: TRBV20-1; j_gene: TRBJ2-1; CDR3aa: CSAKTGLADYNEQFF
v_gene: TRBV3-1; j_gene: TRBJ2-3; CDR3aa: CASEGHTDTQYF
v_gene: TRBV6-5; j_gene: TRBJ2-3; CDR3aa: CASSPVPDTQYF
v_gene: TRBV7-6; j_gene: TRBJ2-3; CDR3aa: CASSLKGSLETQYF
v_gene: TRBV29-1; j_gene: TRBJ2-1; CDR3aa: CSGGRTGKTYNEQFF
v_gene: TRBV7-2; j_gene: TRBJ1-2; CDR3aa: CASSRQGLGYTF
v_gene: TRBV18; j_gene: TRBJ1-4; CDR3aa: CASSPPATNEKLFF
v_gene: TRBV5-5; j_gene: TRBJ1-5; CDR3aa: CASSRDREVVQPQHF
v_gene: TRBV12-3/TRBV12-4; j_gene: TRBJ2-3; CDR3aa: CASTGASDTQYF
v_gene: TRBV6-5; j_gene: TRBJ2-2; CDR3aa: CASSSVPRGTGELFF
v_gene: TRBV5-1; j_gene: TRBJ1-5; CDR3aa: CASSLVGLGQPQHF
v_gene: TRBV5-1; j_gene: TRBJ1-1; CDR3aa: CASSLVQLRMNTEAFF
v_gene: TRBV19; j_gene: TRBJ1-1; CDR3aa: CASSNRKSGAAFF
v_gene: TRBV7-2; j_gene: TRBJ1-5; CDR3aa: CASSPGQGSLQPQHF
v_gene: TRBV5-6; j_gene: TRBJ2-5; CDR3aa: CASSFRQGETQYF
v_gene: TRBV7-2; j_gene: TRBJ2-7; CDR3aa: CASSLVTGIDEQYF
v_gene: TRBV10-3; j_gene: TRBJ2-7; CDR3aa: CAISVIQGAWGVEQYF
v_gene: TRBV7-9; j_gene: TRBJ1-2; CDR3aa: CASSLNRGGSFYGYTF